This T cell receptor (beta chain) originates from a study of T cell clonotyping in hematopoietic cell transplantation. Findings and caveats of the study: Broader posttransplant TCR repertoire diversity was predicted by graft donor and pretransplant recipient Inverse Simpson Index values. CD4 and CD8 repertoire contributions could not be separated without sorting. After transplant, recipient diversity fell while pathologically expanded clonotypes grew through day 180. Few recipient clonotypes overlapped donors; over 95% were de novo at given depth.

Repertoires were generated with immunoSEQ multiplex PCR, while TCRdb's copy carries only in-frame clones and drops some. The data show 16,000 or so clones, with 71% seen just once and roughly a tenth held by the top ten. The CDR3 runs to 14 residues. With 4 bases clipped from V and 6 bases from J, the junction kept 7 bases outside the gene matches. Germline lookup yields CDR1 SEHNR and CDR2 FQNEAQ (reference sequence). As to this clone: The antigen remains undetermined.

The chain combines TRBV7-9 with TRBJ1-2, with 8 nucleotides matching TRBD1. The clonotype was recovered from a woman in her sixties or seventies in good health. Some clones in this sample may be carry-over from other donors' samples. Sequenced input: peripheral blood mononuclear cells. The CDR3 reads CASSSSGGADGYTF. For the CDR3, the DNA is TGTGCCAGCAGCTCCTCAGGGGGCGCGGATGGCTACACCTTC.